The clone carrying this TCR beta chain came up many times. Its target is not known. RNA transcripts served as the template for amplifying TCR beta CDR3 regions. The HTBI set primed first-round TCR CDR3 RT-PCR. TCRdb analysed the multiplex PCR reads with MiXCR anew, one entry per CDR3 protein. The sample holds 500,000 to 650,000 distinct CDR3 sequences, 40% to 55% seen once. The data stem from a study of T cells in Graves' hyperthyroidism and ophthalmopathy. Broader study findings: Blood shared most expanded thyroid clonotypes above 0.001.

Per the germline V gene, CDR1 is DFQATT and CDR2 is SNEGSKA (reference sequence). The CDR3 consists of 14 residues. Trimming stripped 3 bases from V and 10 bases from J, with 21 bases between. The source of this sequence is an adult woman with Graves' disease, either hyperthyroidism or ophthalmopathy (not recorded which). The sequenced material came from peripheral blood or thyroid tissue (not recorded which). The rearrangement links TRBV20-1 to TRBJ1-1, with D possibly matching TRBD1 (5 bases). The chain's CDR3 is CSARGGSPGRAAFF. CDR3 bases: TGCAGTGCTAGGGGGGGGAGCCCCGGTCGGGCAGCTTTCTTT.